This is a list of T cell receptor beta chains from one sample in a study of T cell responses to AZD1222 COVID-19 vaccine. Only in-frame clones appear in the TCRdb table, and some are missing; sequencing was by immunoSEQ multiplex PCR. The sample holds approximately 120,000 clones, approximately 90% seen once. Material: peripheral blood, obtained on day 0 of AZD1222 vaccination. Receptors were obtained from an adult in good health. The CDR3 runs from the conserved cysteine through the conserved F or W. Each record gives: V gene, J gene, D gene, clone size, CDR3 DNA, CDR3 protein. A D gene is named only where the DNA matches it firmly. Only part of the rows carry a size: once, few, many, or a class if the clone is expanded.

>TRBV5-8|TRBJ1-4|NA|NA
TGTGCCAGCATTCGAGGGGGATCAACTAATGAAAAACTGTTTTTT
CASIRGGSTNEKLFF
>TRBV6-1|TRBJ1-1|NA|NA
TGTGCCAGCAGTGAAGCGGGACGCGCCTCATCTTTCTTT
CASSEAGRASSFF
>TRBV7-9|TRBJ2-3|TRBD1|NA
TGTGCCAGCAGCTTAAGACAGGGCGCAGCAGATACGCAGTATTTT
CASSLRQGAADTQYF
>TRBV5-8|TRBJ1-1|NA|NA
TGTGCCAGCAGCTTGGGGGGCCTGATGAACACTGAAGCTTTCTTT
CASSLGGLMNTEAFF
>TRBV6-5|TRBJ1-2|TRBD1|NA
TGTGCCAGCAGTTACCCAGGGGGTAAGGGCTACACCTTC
CASSYPGGKGYTF
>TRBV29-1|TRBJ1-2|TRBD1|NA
TGCAGCGCCGTACTGTGGGCCGGACAGGGAAACAACTATGGCTACACCTTC
CSAVLWAGQGNNYGYTF
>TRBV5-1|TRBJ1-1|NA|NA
TGCGCCAGCAAAAGGTGGGACACAAACACTGAAGCTTTCTTT
CASKRWDTNTEAFF
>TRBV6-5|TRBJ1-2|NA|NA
TGTGCCAGCGCCACAGGGTACTATGGCTACACCTTC
CASATGYYGYTF
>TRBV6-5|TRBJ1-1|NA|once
TGTGCCAGCAGTTATTCCTGGTGGGACTCGAACACTGAAGCTTTCTTT
CASSYSWWDSNTEAFF
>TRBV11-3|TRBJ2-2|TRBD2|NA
TGTGCCAGCAGCCTTCCGGGAGGCACCGGGGAGCTGTTTTTT
CASSLPGGTGELFF
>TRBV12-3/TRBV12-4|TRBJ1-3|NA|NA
TGTGCCAGCAGTCCGCTTTCTGGAAACACCATATATTTT
CASSPLSGNTIYF
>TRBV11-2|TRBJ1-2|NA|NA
TGTGCCAGCAGCCCACCCCCACAGCTGGGGGGCAACGACTATGGCTACACCTTC
CASSPPPQLGGNDYGYTF
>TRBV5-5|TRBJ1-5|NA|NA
TGTGCCAGCAGCTTAGCAGGGGTTAGCAATCAGCCCCAGCATTTT
CASSLAGVSNQPQHF
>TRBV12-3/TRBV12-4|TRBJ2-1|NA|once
TGTGCCAGCAGTTTTATAGGAGAGCAGTTCTTC
CASSFIGEQFF
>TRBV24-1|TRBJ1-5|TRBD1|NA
TGTGCCACCAGTGATATACAGGGGGCTGATCAGCCCCAGCATTTT
CATSDIQGADQPQHF
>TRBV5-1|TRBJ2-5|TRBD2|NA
TGCGCCAGCAGCTTGGCCGGGACTATGGAAGAGACCCAGTACTTC
CASSLAGTMEETQYF
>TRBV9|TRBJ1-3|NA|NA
TGTGCCAGCAGCCGGGAGAACGGAAACACCATATATTTT
CASSRENGNTIYF
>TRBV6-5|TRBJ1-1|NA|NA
TGTGCCAGCGGCGATTACAGGGTGGACACTGAAGCTTTCTTT
CASGDYRVDTEAFF
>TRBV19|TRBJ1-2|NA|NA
TGTGCCAGTAGTATAGAGCCCCGCAGCGGCTACACCTTC
CASSIEPRSGYTF
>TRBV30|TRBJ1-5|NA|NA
TGTGCCTGGAGTGTCCCCTCGGGGGCTCAGCCCCAGCATTTT
CAWSVPSGAQPQHF
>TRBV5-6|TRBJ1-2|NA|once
TGTGCCAGCAGCCCCGAGTTGTCTGAGGAGTATGGCTACACCTTC
CASSPELSEEYGYTF
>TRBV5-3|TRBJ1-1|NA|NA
TGTGCCAGAAGCTTGGGACAGCCCCCGAACACTGAAGCTTTCTTT
CARSLGQPPNTEAFF
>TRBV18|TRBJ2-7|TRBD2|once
TGTGCCAGCTCACCCGGACTAGCGGGGGAGTACGAGCAGTACTTC
CASSPGLAGEYEQYF
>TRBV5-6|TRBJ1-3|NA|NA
TGTGCCAGCAGCGGAGCGGAGGCTGGAAACACCATATATTTT
CASSGAEAGNTIYF
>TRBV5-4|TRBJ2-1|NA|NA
TGTGCCAGCAGCCCCGCCGGGACTTCCTCCTACAATGAGCAGTTCTTC
CASSPAGTSSYNEQFF